A selection of T cell receptor beta chains follows, all from one sample in a study of cytomegalovirus exposure and HLA in healthy donors. Data came from immunoSEQ multiplex PCR; TCRdb stores just in-frame clones and leaves some out. The sample lists 130,000 to 150,000 clones, about three quarters occurring once. The sequenced sample consisted of PBMCs. These receptors originate from a male donor in good health and CMV-seronegative. The CDR3 runs from the conserved cysteine through the conserved F or W. The D gene is left open where the match is weak. Not all rows give a size; the values are once, few, many and, for expanded clones, a class.

v_gene,abundance,d_gene,j_gene,CDR3nt,CDR3aa
TRBV2,.,TRBD1,TRBJ1-5,TGTGCCAGCGGACAGGGCCTGAGCAATCAGCCCCAGCATTTT,CASGQGLSNQPQHF
TRBV10-3,.,TRBD1,TRBJ1-4,TGTGCCATCAGTAAGGGACAGAGTAATGAAAAACTGTTTTTT,CAISKGQSNEKLFF
TRBV5-1,.,.,TRBJ1-1,TGCGCCAGCAGCTTGGTGGGGGGAATGAACACTGAAGCTTTCTTT,CASSLVGGMNTEAFF
TRBV29-1,once,.,TRBJ1-1,TGCAGCGTTGATCCAGGGTTGGGGGGGACTGAAGCTTTCTTT,CSVDPGLGGTEAFF
TRBV7-9,.,.,TRBJ1-2,TGTGCCAGCAGCGAGGATGGCTACACCTTC,CASSEDGYTF
TRBV6-1,.,TRBD1,TRBJ2-1,TGTGCCAGCAGTGAAGAGGCGACAGGGGTGCATGAGCAGTTCTTC,CASSEEATGVHEQFF
TRBV7-2,.,TRBD2,TRBJ2-7,TGTGCCAGCAGCCCGCGGACCAAAGCGGGAGCATGGCAGTACTTC,CASSPRTKAGAWQYF
TRBV19,.,.,TRBJ1-5,TGTGCCAGTATGGGGAGGGCTAATCAGCCCCAGCATTTT,CASMGRANQPQHF
TRBV6-5,few,.,TRBJ1-6,TGTGCCAGCAGTGGCCGATCCTATAATTCACCCCTCCACTTT,CASSGRSYNSPLHF
TRBV10-3,.,TRBD2,TRBJ2-3,TGTGCCATCAAGGCGGGAGTACGGACAGATACGCAGTATTTT,CAIKAGVRTDTQYF
TRBV19,.,.,TRBJ2-3,TGTGCCAGTAGTCGTACAGCCTCCACTGAAACAGATACGCAGTATTTT,CASSRTASTETDTQYF
TRBV30,.,TRBD2,TRBJ2-1,TGTGCCTGGAGTGTAGTCTTTCCGGGGGGGAGAAGAAATGAGCAGTTCTTC,CAWSVVFPGGRRNEQFF
TRBV5-1,.,.,TRBJ1-1,TGCGCCAGCAGCCCCGGACTCCGCCAGTCTGAAGCTTTCTTT,CASSPGLRQSEAFF
TRBV9,.,.,TRBJ2-5,TGTGCCAGCAGCGTAGGAGCTAGCGCAATGGAGACCCAGTACTTC,CASSVGASAMETQYF
TRBV7-2,.,TRBD1,TRBJ1-6,TGTGCCAGCAGCTTAGACAGGGGGGCTAATTCACCCCTCCACTTT,CASSLDRGANSPLHF
TRBV19,.,.,TRBJ2-7,TGTGCCAGTAGTACTGCCCAGGCCTACGAGCAGTACTTC,CASSTAQAYEQYF
TRBV5-4,.,.,TRBJ1-4,TGTGCCAGCAGCTTACCCGACAGTCTCGGTGAAAAACTGTTTTTT,CASSLPDSLGEKLFF
TRBV4-1,.,.,TRBJ2-1,TGCGCCAGCAGCCAAGAAGCCGTAGCTGAGCAGTTCTTC,CASSQEAVAEQFF
TRBV13,.,TRBD1,TRBJ2-7,TGTGCCAGCAGCTCCCGGGACAGGGGGTACGAGCAGTACTTC,CASSSRDRGYEQYF
TRBV29-1,.,.,TRBJ1-1,TGCAGCGTTGAAGAGCAGGCCTATACTGAAGCTTTCTTT,CSVEEQAYTEAFF
TRBV7-9,.,TRBD2,TRBJ2-1,TGTGCCAGCAGCGCCGGGACTACTAATGAGCAGTTCTTC,CASSAGTTNEQFF
TRBV27,.,.,TRBJ2-1,TGTGCCAGTTCCAGTAGCGCTAGCTCCTACAATGAGCAGTTCTTC,CASSSSASSYNEQFF
TRBV9,.,.,TRBJ2-3,TGTGCCAGCAGCGTAGCGGGAGCCGCGAAAGATACGCAGTATTTT,CASSVAGAAKDTQYF
TRBV10-3,.,TRBD2,TRBJ2-1,TGTGCCATCAGTGAAGGGCTAGCGGGCAGAGGGTTCTTC,CAISEGLAGRGFF
TRBV19,.,.,TRBJ2-2,TGTGCCAGTAGTCCCCCCGGGAGAAAGACCGGGGAGCTGTTTTTT,CASSPPGRKTGELFF
TRBV11-3,once,.,TRBJ1-3,TGTGCCAGCAGCCCGGGGTCCTCTACTGGAAACACCATATATTTT,CASSPGSSTGNTIYF
TRBV27,few,.,TRBJ1-5,TGTGCCAGCAGTTTAGAGGGAAGGGCGAATCAGCCCCAGCATTTT,CASSLEGRANQPQHF
TRBV19,.,TRBD1,TRBJ1-5,TGTGCCAGTAGATCAGGGGGGTATAGCAATCAGCCCCAGCATTTT,CASRSGGYSNQPQHF
TRBV13,.,.,TRBJ1-1,TGTGCCAGCAGCCGATTTGGGGGGGGGATCTCCACTGAAGCTTTCTTT,CASSRFGGGISTEAFF
TRBV18,few,TRBD1,TRBJ1-5,TGTGCCAGCTCGGTGACAGGGGGCGGCAATCAGCCCCAGCATTTT,CASSVTGGGNQPQHF
TRBV27,few,TRBD2,TRBJ2-1,TGTGCCAGCAGTCCAAGTTTAGCGGGAGTAGATGAGCAGTTCTTC,CASSPSLAGVDEQFF
TRBV19,.,TRBD2,TRBJ2-3,TGTGCCAGTAGCCCTAGCGGGAGGGGCACAGATACGCAGTATTTT,CASSPSGRGTDTQYF
TRBV7-9,.,TRBD2,TRBJ2-7,TGTGCCAGCAGCTGGGGACTAGCGGGAGGGCCTGGCGAGCAGTACTTC,CASSWGLAGGPGEQYF
TRBV5-4,few,.,TRBJ2-3,TGTGCCAGCAGCTTGGACAGGGCGGCAGATACGCAGTATTTT,CASSLDRAADTQYF
TRBV29-1,.,.,TRBJ1-2,TGCAGCGTTGAAGGTGGGACAAAGGGCTACACCTTC,CSVEGGTKGYTF
TRBV9,.,TRBD1,TRBJ1-5,TGTGCCAGCAGCGGTACAGGGGGCGGGCAGCCCCAGCATTTT,CASSGTGGGQPQHF
TRBV13,.,TRBD1,TRBJ2-7,TGTGCCAGCAGCTTACGGACAGGGCTAATTTACGAGCAGTACTTC,CASSLRTGLIYEQYF
TRBV7-3,.,.,TRBJ2-7,TGTGCCAGCAGCTCCCCCGGGGGCGAGCAGTACTTC,CASSSPGGEQYF
TRBV27,once,.,TRBJ1-5,TGTGCCAGCATCCCCCCCAGGGTCCTTAGCAATCAGCCCCAGCATTTT,CASIPPRVLSNQPQHF
TRBV5-4,once,TRBD1,TRBJ1-2,TGTGCCAGCAGCTTTCCGGGACAGTCGTCTAACTATGGCTACACCTTC,CASSFPGQSSNYGYTF
TRBV5-1,.,TRBD1,TRBJ2-2,TGCGCCAGCAGCTCACAGGGGGCGACGAACACCGGGGAGCTGTTTTTT,CASSSQGATNTGELFF
TRBV2,.,.,TRBJ1-5,TGTGCCAGCAGCCGCCATGAGACAGATAGCAATCAGCCCCAGCATTTT,CASSRHETDSNQPQHF
TRBV4-3,.,.,TRBJ2-1,TGCGCCAGCAGCCTAACCGGGAGCTCCTACAATGAGCAGTTCTTC,CASSLTGSSYNEQFF
TRBV28,.,.,TRBJ1-6,TGTGCCAGCAGTTTCACCACGGGACTGAATTCACCCCTCCACTTT,CASSFTTGLNSPLHF
TRBV29-1,.,TRBD2,TRBJ2-1,TGCAGCGTTGAAGGGACTAGGTGGGAGCAGTTCTTC,CSVEGTRWEQFF
TRBV5-1,.,.,TRBJ1-1,TGCGCCAGCAGCGGGTCGACGGGGAACACTGAAGCTTTCTTT,CASSGSTGNTEAFF
TRBV6-6,.,.,TRBJ1-1,TGTGCCAGCAGTAAACAGGGAGGGGACACTGAAGCTTTCTTT,CASSKQGGDTEAFF
TRBV7-3,.,TRBD2,TRBJ2-1,TGTGCCAGCAGCTTATATCCTAGCGGGAGTGGTGAGCAGTTCTTC,CASSLYPSGSGEQFF
TRBV9,once,.,TRBJ1-5,TGTGCCAGCAGCCCCGGTTGGGGGGGCCATCAGCCCCAGCATTTT,CASSPGWGGHQPQHF
TRBV19,.,.,TRBJ1-2,TGTGCCAGTACCCAATTGGGTCGGGAGAACTATGGCTACACCTTC,CASTQLGRENYGYTF